One sample yielded the 21 T cell receptor beta chains listed below, sequenced in a study of cytomegalovirus exposure and HLA in healthy donors. In the PCR, 60 Vbeta and 13 Jbeta primers were used. Here immunoSEQ multiplex PCR was the method, and the copy in TCRdb shows in-frame clones only, minus some. The data contain approximately 60,000 clones, 65% to 90% of them singletons. Material: PBMCs. The receptor source for this set is a man aged 30-40 years in good health and CMV-seronegative.

This sequence joins TRBV11-2 and TRBJ2-7; 8 nucleotides align to TRBD1. Trimming cost V 5 bases and J 1 base; bases outside gene matches: 4. Germline CDR1 and CDR2: SGHAT and FQNNGV. The CDR3 has 14 residues. CDR3 sequence: CASSRDRTSYEQYF. The CDR3 coding sequence is TGTGCCAGCAGCCGGGACAGGACTTCCTACGAGCAGTACTTC. The full variable domain, its missing parts supplied by reference TRBV11-2 and TRBJ2-7, is EAGVAQSPRYKIIEKRQSVAFWCNPISGHATLYWYQQILGQGPKLLIQFQNNGVVDDSQLPKDRFSAERLKGVDSTLKIQPAKLEDSAVYLCASSRDRTSYEQYFGPGTRLTVT.

The J gene is TRBJ2-5, the V gene TRBV5-5; the D gene is possibly TRBD1 (5 bases). The CDR3 totals 15 residues. Per the germline V gene, CDR1 is SGHKS and CDR2 is YYEKEE (reference sequence). Trimming took 2 bases from V and 5 from J, leaving 16 bases between them. Written as DNA, the CDR3 is TGTGCCAGCAGCTTAAATTCAGGGATTGCTGAGACCCAGTACTTC. It translates to CASSLNSGIAETQYF.

The chain links TRBV5-1 to TRBJ2-2; 7 bases fit TRBD1. Trimming took 2 bases from V and 6 from J; bases not matched to a gene: 7. Germline loops: CDR1 SGHRS, CDR2 YFSETQ. The CDR3 is 15 residues long. CDR3 amino acids: CASSFLTGVAGELFF. The CDR3, as DNA: TGCGCCAGCAGCTTTCTAACAGGGGTTGCCGGGGAGCTGTTTTTT.

CDR3 coding DNA: TGTGCCAGCAGCAAGGGACAGGGGAATGAAAAACTGTTTTTT. Protein product: CASSKGQGNEKLFF. The rearrangement joins TRBV7-8 to TRBJ1-4, with 10 bases identical to TRBD1. CDR1 SGHVS and CDR2 FQNEAQ come from the germline V gene. V dropped 5 bases and J dropped 5; count of bases not matched to a gene: 2. The CDR3 runs to 14 residues. Full variable domain (remainder filled in from reference TRBV7-8 and TRBJ1-4): GAGVSQSPRYKVAKRGQDVALRCDPISGHVSLFWYQQALGQGPEFLTYFQNEAQLDKSGLPSDRFFAERPEGSVSTLKIQRTQQEDSAVYLCASSKGQGNEKLFFGSGTQLSVL.

The chain links TRBV7-3 to TRBJ2-1; maybe TRBD2 (7 bases). Germline V gives CDR1 SGHTA, CDR2 FQGTGA. This CDR3 is built from 15 residues. Trimming stripped 2 bases from V and 2 bases from J, with 10 bases between. For the CDR3, the DNA is TGTGCCAGCAGCTTAGCCGGGGGGCCCTACAATGAGCAGTTCTTC. Residues: CASSLAGGPYNEQFF.

This clone is deemed medium-sized. Other DNA sequences in this sample translate to the same CDR3. The V and J genes are TRBV20-1 and TRBJ2-7; a weak D match, TRBD2 (6 bases). The CDR3 runs to 11 residues. CDR1 is DFQATT, CDR2 SNEGSKA, per germline (reference sequence). V lost 2 bases and J lost 4, with 6 bases in between. CDR3 DNA sequence: TGCAGTGCTAGACGGGGGTACGAGCAGTACTTC. Translation gives CSARRGYEQYF.

The chain links TRBV7-9 to TRBJ2-1; no clear D. This CDR3 is built from 15 residues. Between the trimmed V and J ends, which lost 2 bases and 10 bases, there was a span of 18 bases. Looked up from germline, CDR1 is SEHNR and CDR2 is FQNEAQ (reference sequence). CDR3 region: CASSLSRLNGEEQFF. In nucleotides, the CDR3 is TGTGCCAGCAGCTTAAGTCGTCTAAACGGAGAGGAGCAGTTCTTC.

CDR3 sequence: CASRGDRGTDTQYF. In nucleotides, the CDR3 is TGTGCCAGCAGGGGAGACAGGGGCACAGATACGCAGTATTTT. The V gene is TRBV7-8, the J gene TRBJ2-3; 7 bases are a match to TRBD1. CDR1 SGHVS and CDR2 FQNEAQ come from the germline V gene. J gave up 1 base and V 6 bases, and 4 bases lay outside the gene matches. CDR3 length equals 14 residues. Full variable domain (outside the CDR3, taken from reference TRBV7-8 and TRBJ2-3): GAGVSQSPRYKVAKRGQDVALRCDPISGHVSLFWYQQALGQGPEFLTYFQNEAQLDKSGLPSDRFFAERPEGSVSTLKIQRTQQEDSAVYLCASRGDRGTDTQYFGPGTRLTVL.

The rearrangement joins TRBV19 to TRBJ1-2; no firm D call. Per the germline V gene, CDR1 is LNHDA and CDR2 is SQIVND (reference sequence). This CDR3 has 13 amino acids. V lost 0 bases and J 7 bases, leaving 9 bases between the germline ends. This CDR3 reads CASSIDPTGGYTF. CDR3 sequence (DNA): TGTGCCAGTAGTATAGATCCCACGGGTGGCTACACCTTC.

The chain carries TRBV4-3 and TRBJ1-2; weak D call: TRBD1 (6 bases). Per the germline V gene, CDR1 is LGHNA and CDR2 is YSLEER. The CDR3 has 15 amino acids. The ends were cut back, 4 bases at V and 4 bases at J, with 16 bases in the middle. The CDR3 is CASSPAAGAVYGYTF. CDR3 bases: TGCGCCAGCAGCCCCGCGGCAGGGGCCGTCTATGGCTACACCTTC.

The chain combines TRBV9 with TRBJ2-2; D gene ambiguous. Germline lookup yields CDR1 SGDLS and CDR2 YYNGEE. The CDR3 spans 12 residues. V was pared by 4 bases and J by 3 bases, with 4 bases between. The CDR3 DNA is TGTGCCAGCAGCCCGTACACCGGGGAGCTGTTTTTT. This gives the protein CASSPYTGELFF. Variable domain in full (rest from reference TRBV9 and TRBJ2-2): DSGVTQTPKHLITATGQRVTLRCSPRSGDLSVYWYQQSLDQGLQFLIQYYNGEERAKGNILERFSAQQFPDLHSELNLSSLELGDSALYFCASSPYTGELFFGEGSRLTVL.

The chain recombines TRBV2 with TRBJ1-1; no firm D call. CDR1 SNHLY and CDR2 FYNNEI come from the germline V gene. The CDR3 sequence is 13 residues long. Trimming shortened V by 3 bases and J by 5 bases, and 10 bases separated the two germline ends. The DNA of the CDR3 is TGTGCCAGCAGTGATAATCCCGGGACTGAAGCTTTCTTT. Residues: CASSDNPGTEAFF.

V usage is TRBV6-5 and J usage is TRBJ2-7, with TRBD2 matching 9 bases. The CDR3 runs to 16 residues. Germline V CDR1 and CDR2: MNHEY, SVGAGI. V dropped 2 bases and J dropped 4; count of bases not matched to a gene: 9. CDR3: CASSYGAAGGIYEQYF. CDR3 nucleotides: TGTGCCAGCAGTTACGGGGCCGCGGGAGGGATATACGAGCAGTACTTC.

The chain joins TRBV7-3 to TRBJ2-1, with D tentatively TRBD2 (6 bases). V dropped 2 bases and J dropped 2 bases, with 10 bases sitting between them. Germline lookup yields CDR1 SGHTA and CDR2 FQGTGA. The CDR3 totals 15 residues. As DNA, the CDR3 is TGTGCCAGCAGCTTAGGCGGGGCTACCTACAATGAGCAGTTCTTC. Amino acids: CASSLGGATYNEQFF.

V usage is TRBV10-3 and J usage is TRBJ2-7; 7 bases agree with TRBD2. The CDR3 runs 13 residues. Trimming at V came to 3 bases and at J to 5 bases, leaving 4 bases not matched to a gene. Germline CDR1 reads ENHRY; CDR2 reads SYGVKD. The CDR3 coding sequence is TGTGCCATCAGTGAACGACTAGCCGACGAGCAGTACTTC. It yields the protein CAISERLADEQYF.

This clone appeared a few times. This chain connects TRBV5-4 to TRBJ1-2, with a possible D match to TRBD1 (5 bases). The germline V gene has CDR1 SGHNT and CDR2 YYREEE (reference sequence). CDR3 length: 13 amino acids. Trimming pared 4 bases from V and 3 bases from J, leaving 10 bases between. CDR3 in amino acids: CASSPTADYGYTF. Here the CDR3 DNA reads TGTGCCAGCAGCCCGACAGCCGACTATGGCTACACCTTC.

J is TRBJ1-2 and V is TRBV30; 8 nucleotides agree with TRBD1. This CDR3 spans 12 amino acids. Per the germline V gene, CDR1 is GTSNPN and CDR2 is SVGIG (reference sequence). V lost 3 bases to trimming and J lost 7 bases; unmatched junction nucleotides: 4. CDR3 coding DNA: TGTGCCTGGAGGGCAGGGGGCGTTGGCTACACCTTC. Encoded protein: CAWRAGGVGYTF.

The V call is TRBV27, the J call TRBJ2-2; no clear D gene. This CDR3 region has 14 residues. Germline assignment: CDR1 MNHEY and CDR2 SMNVEV (reference sequence). V was trimmed by 2 bases and J by 5 bases, leaving 9 bases between them. CDR3 nucleotide sequence: TGTGCCAGCAGTTTAGGCGGTACTACCGGGGAGCTGTTTTTT. Translated, it gives CASSLGGTTGELFF.

V and J are TRBV14 and TRBJ1-2; TRBD1 is a possible D gene (5 bases). V lost 0 bases, J lost 7 bases, and 9 bases lay in between. CDR3 length: 13 residues. Per germline, CDR1 SGHDN and CDR2 FVKESK. The CDR3 sequence: CASSQDLRAGYTF. The CDR3 region has the DNA TGTGCCAGCAGCCAAGATCTCAGGGCTGGCTACACCTTC. Filled out from reference TRBV14 and TRBJ1-2, the complete variable domain reads EAGVTQFPSHSVIEKGQTVTLRCDPISGHDNLYWYRRVMGKEIKFLLHFVKESKQDESGMPNNRFLAERTGGTYSTLKVQPAELEDSGVYFCASSQDLRAGYTFGSGTRLTVV.

This clone showed up just once. V gene TRBV5-1 combines with J gene TRBJ2-1, with TRBD2 matching over 8 bases. Looked up from germline, CDR1 is SGHRS and CDR2 is YFSETQ. J lost 4 bases, V lost 0 bases, and 6 bases had no gene match. The CDR3 totals 16 residues. This chain's CDR3 is CASSLVVSGKYNEQFF. In DNA form, the CDR3 reads TGCGCCAGCAGCTTGGTAGTTAGCGGGAAATACAATGAGCAGTTCTTC.

This clone was recorded once. The chain uses TRBV11-2 and TRBJ2-7; TRBD1 matches 9 bases. The length of the CDR3 is 15 residues. Germline-derived CDR1 and CDR2 are SGHAT and FQNNGV. V was clipped by 1 base and J by 4 bases; unmatched bases: 5. Written as DNA, the CDR3 is TGTGCCAGCAGCTTAGGGTCAGGGACAGGGTACGAGCAGTACTTC. It yields the protein CASSLGSGTGYEQYF.